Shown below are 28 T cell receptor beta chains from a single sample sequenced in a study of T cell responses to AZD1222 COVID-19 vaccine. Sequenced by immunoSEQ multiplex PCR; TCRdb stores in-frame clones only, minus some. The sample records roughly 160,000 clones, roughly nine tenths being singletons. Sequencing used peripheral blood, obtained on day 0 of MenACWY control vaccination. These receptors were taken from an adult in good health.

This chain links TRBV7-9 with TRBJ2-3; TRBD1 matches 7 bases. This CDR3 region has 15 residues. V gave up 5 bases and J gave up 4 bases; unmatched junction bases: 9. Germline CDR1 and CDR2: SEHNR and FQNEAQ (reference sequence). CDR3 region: CASSRDRASPDTQYF. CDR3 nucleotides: TGTGCCAGCAGCCGTGACAGGGCATCCCCAGATACGCAGTATTTT.

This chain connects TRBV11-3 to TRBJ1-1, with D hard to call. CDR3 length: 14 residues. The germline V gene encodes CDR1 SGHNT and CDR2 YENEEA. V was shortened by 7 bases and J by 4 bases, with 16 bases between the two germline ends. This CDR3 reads CASTSAPSSTEAFF. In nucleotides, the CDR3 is TGTGCCAGCACCTCCGCCCCGTCGAGCACTGAAGCTTTCTTT.

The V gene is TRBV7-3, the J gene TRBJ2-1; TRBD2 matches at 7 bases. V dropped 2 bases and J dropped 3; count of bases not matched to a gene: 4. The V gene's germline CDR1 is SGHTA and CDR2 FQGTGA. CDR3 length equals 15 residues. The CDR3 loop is CASSLAGDFYNEQFF. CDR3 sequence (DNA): TGTGCCAGCAGCTTAGCGGGAGACTTCTACAATGAGCAGTTCTTC.

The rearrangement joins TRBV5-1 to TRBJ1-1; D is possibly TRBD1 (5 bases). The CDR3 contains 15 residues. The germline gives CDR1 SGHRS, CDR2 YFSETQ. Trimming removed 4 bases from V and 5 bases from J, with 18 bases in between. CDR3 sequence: CASSAGPGTGTEAFF. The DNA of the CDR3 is TGCGCCAGCAGCGCGGGGCCGGGGACTGGAACTGAAGCTTTCTTT. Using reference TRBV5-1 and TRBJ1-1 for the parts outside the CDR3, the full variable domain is KAGVTQTPRYLIKTRGQQVTLSCSPISGHRSVSWYQQTPGQGLQFLFEYFSETQRNKGNFPGRFSGRQFSNSRSEMNVSTLELGDSALYLCASSAGPGTGTEAFFGQGTRLTVV.

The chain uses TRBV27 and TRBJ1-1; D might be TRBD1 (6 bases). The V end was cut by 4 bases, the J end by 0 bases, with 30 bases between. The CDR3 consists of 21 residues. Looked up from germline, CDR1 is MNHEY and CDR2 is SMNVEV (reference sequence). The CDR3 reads CASSSHRVPLPLLPMNTEAFF. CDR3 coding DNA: TGTGCCAGCAGTTCCCACAGGGTCCCGCTACCACTCCTACCCATGAACACTGAAGCTTTCTTT.

CDR3 nucleotides: TGCGCCAGCAGCTTGGCTGGGACACATGGCTACACCTTC. Its translation: CASSLAGTHGYTF. V and J are TRBV5-1 and TRBJ1-2; D might be TRBD1 (6 bases). CDR1 is SGHRS and CDR2 is YFSETQ in the germline V gene. The ends were cut back, 0 bases at V and 6 bases at J, with 9 bases in the middle. The CDR3 extends over 13 amino acids. Drawing the rest from reference TRBV5-1 and TRBJ1-2, the complete variable domain is KAGVTQTPRYLIKTRGQQVTLSCSPISGHRSVSWYQQTPGQGLQFLFEYFSETQRNKGNFPGRFSGRQFSNSRSEMNVSTLELGDSALYLCASSLAGTHGYTFGSGTRLTVV.

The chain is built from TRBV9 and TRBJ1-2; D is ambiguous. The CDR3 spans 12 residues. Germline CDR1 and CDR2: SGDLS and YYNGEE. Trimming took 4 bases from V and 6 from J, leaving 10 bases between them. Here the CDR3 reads CASSIGGNGYTF. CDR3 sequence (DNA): TGTGCCAGCAGCATCGGAGGAAATGGCTACACCTTC.

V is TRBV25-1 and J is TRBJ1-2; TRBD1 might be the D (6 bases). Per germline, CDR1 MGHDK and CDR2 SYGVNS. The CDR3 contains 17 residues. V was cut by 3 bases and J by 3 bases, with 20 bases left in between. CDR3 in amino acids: CASSDRQATFSDYGYTF. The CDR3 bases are TGTGCCAGCAGTGACCGACAGGCCACGTTTTCTGACTATGGCTACACCTTC.

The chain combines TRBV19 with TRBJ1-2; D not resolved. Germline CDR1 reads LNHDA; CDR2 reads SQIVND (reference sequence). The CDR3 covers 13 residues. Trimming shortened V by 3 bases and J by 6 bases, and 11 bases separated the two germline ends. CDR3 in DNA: TGTGCCAGTAGTATCGGACGGGGTAATGGCTACACCTTC. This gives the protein CASSIGRGNGYTF.

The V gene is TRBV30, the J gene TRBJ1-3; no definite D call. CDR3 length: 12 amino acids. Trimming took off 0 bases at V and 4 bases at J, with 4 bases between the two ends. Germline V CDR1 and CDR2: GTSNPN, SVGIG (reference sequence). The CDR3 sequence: CAWSVLGNTIYF. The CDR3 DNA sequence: TGTGCCTGGAGTGTACTGGGAAACACCATATATTTT.

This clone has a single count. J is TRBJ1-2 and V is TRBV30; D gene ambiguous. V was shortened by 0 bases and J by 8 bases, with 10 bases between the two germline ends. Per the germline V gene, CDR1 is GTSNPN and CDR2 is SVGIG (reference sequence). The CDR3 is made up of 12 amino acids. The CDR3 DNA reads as TGTGCCTGGAGTGTGACCCCGGGGGGCTACACCTTC. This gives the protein CAWSVTPGGYTF.

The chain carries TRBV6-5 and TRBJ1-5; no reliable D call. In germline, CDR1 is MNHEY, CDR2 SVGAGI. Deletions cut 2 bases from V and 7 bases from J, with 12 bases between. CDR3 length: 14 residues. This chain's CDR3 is CASSYGLLGQPQHF. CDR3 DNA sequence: TGTGCCAGCAGTTACGGACTGCTAGGCCAGCCCCAGCATTTT.

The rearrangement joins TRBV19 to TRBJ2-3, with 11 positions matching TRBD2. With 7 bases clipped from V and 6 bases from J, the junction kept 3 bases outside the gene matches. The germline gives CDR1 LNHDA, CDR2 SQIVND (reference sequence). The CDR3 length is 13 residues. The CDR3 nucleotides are TGTGCCAGTACACTAGCGGGAGTGGATACGCAGTATTTT. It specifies CASTLAGVDTQYF.

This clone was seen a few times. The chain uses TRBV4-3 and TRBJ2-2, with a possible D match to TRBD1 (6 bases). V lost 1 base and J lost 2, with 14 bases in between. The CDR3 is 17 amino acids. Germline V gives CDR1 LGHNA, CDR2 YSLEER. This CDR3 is CASSQGRDIPNTGELFF. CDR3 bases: TGCGCCAGCAGCCAAGGCCGGGACATCCCTAACACCGGGGAGCTGTTTTTT.

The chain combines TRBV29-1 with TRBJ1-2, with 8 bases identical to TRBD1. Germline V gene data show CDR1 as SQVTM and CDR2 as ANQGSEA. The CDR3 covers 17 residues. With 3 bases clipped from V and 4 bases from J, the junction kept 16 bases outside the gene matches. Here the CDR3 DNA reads TGCAGCGTTGAGGGGCCGGGACAGGCGGCGCTCGGCTATGGCTACACCTTC. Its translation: CSVEGPGQAALGYGYTF.

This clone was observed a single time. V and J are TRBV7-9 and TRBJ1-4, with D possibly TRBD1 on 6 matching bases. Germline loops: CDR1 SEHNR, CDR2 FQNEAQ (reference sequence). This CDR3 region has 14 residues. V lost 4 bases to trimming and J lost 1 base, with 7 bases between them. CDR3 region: CASSSGVTNEKLFF. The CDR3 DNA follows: TGTGCCAGCAGCTCAGGGGTAACTAATGAAAAACTGTTTTTT.

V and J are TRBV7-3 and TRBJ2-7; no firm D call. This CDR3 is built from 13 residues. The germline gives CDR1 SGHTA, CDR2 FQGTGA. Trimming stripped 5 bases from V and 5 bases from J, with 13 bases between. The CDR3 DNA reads TGTGCCAGCAGCCCCCAATCGGGTGACGAGCAGTACTTC. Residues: CASSPQSGDEQYF. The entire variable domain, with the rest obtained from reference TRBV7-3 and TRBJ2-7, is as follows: GAGVSQTPSNKVTEKGKYVELRCDPISGHTALYWYRQSLGQGPEFLIYFQGTGAADDSGLPNDRFFAVRPEGSVSTLKIQRTERGDSAVYLCASSPQSGDEQYFGPGTRLTVT.

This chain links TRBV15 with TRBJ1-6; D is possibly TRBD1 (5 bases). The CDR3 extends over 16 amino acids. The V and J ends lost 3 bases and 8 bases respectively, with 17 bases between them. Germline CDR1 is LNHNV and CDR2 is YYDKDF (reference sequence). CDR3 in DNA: TGTGCCACCAGCAGGGGGGATACAGGAAGGCATTCACCCCTCCACTTT. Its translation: CATSRGDTGRHSPLHF.

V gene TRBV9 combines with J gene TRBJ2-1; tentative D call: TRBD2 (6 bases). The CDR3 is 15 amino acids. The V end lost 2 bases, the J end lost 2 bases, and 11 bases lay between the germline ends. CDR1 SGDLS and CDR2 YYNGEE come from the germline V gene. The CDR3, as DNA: TGTGCCAGCAGCGTCACTGGCGGGGCCTACAATGAGCAGTTCTTC. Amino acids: CASSVTGGAYNEQFF.

The CDR3 spells CASSKLGLLNEQFF. The CDR3 DNA is TGTGCCAGCAGTAAACTAGGACTCCTGAATGAGCAGTTCTTC. The chain carries TRBV6-5 and TRBJ2-1; D possibly corresponds to TRBD2 (5 bases). Germline V gene lookup returns CDR1 MNHEY and CDR2 SVGAGI. There are 14 residues in the CDR3. The V and J ends lost 5 bases and 7 bases respectively, with 15 bases between them.

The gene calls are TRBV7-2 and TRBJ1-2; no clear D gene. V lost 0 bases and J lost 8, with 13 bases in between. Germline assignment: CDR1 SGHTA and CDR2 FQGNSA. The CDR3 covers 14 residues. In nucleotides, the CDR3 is TGTGCCAGCAGCTTAGCGATCGGGTTAGACGGCTACACCTTC. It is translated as CASSLAIGLDGYTF. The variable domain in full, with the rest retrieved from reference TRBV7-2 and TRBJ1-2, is GAGVSQSPSNKVTEKGKDVELRCDPISGHTALYWYRQSLGQGLEFLIYFQGNSAPDKSGLPSDRFSAERTGGSVSTLTIQRTQQEDSAVYLCASSLAIGLDGYTFGSGTRLTVV.

The CDR3 region is CASSSSPPGLVNLEETQYF. The DNA for the CDR3 is TGTGCCAGCAGCTCAAGCCCCCCGGGACTAGTCAACCTCGAAGAGACCCAGTACTTC. The chain combines TRBV7-7 with TRBJ2-5; 8 bases fit TRBD2. Germline CDR1 and CDR2: SSHAT and FNYEAQ (reference sequence). The CDR3 is 19 residues long. J gave up 3 bases and V 4 bases, and 19 bases lay outside the gene matches.

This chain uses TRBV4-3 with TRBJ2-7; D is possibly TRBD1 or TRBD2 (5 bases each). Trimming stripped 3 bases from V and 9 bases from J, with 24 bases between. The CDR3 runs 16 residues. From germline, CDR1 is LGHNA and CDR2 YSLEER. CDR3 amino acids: CASSQRFSGTDLRQYF. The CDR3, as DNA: TGCGCCAGCAGCCAGAGATTTTCCGGGACGGACTTAAGGCAGTACTTC.

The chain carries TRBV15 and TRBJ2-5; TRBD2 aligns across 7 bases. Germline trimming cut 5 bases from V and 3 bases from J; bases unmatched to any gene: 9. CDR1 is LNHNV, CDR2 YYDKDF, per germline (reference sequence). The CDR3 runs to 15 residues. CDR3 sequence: CATSGGGTAKETQYF. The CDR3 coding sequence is TGTGCCACCAGCGGGGGGGGAACAGCTAAAGAGACCCAGTACTTC. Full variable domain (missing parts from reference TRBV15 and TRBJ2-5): DAMVIQNPRYQVTQFGKPVTLSCSQTLNHNVMYWYQQKSSQAPKLLFHYYDKDFNNEADTPDNFQSRRPNTSFCFLDIRSPGLGDTAMYLCATSGGGTAKETQYFGPGTRLLVL.

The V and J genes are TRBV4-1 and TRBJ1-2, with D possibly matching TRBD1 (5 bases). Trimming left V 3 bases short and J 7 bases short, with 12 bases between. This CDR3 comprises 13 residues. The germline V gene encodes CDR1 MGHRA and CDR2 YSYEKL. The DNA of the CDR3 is TGCGCCAGCAGCCACCCGAGGGGATTTGGCTACACCTTC. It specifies CASSHPRGFGYTF.

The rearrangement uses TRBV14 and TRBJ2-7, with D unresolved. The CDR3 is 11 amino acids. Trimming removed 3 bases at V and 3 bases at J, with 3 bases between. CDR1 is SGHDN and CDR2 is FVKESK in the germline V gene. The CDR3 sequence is CASSHIYEQYF. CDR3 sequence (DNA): TGTGCCAGCAGCCACATCTACGAGCAGTACTTC.

The DNA of the CDR3 is TGTGCCACCAGCAGAGTAGGGACAGGGGGTTCTTATGGCTACACCTTC. It encodes CATSRVGTGGSYGYTF. This sequence joins TRBV15 and TRBJ1-2; 11 nucleotides line up with TRBD1. CDR3 length: 16 amino acids. Germline CDR1 is LNHNV and CDR2 is YYDKDF (reference sequence). V was pared by 1 base and J by 5 bases, with 6 bases of the junction left unmatched.

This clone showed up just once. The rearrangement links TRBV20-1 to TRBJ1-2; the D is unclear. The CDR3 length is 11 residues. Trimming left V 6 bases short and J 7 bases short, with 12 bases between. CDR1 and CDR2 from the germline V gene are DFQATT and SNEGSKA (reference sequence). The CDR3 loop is CSALRTGGYTF. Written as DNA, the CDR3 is TGCAGTGCCCTGCGGACGGGTGGCTACACCTTC.